What follows are 18 T cell receptor beta chains derived from one specimen sequenced in a study of T cell changes during pregnancy in multiple sclerosis. TCRdb keeps only in-frame clones here, not all; method: immunoSEQ multiplex PCR. The sample consists of around 21,000 clones, 88% of them appearing once. Sequencing was performed on CD8+ T cells from peripheral blood mononuclear cells, taken after pregnancy. The receptors were sampled from a female donor in good health, enrolled as a control in a pregnancy study.

V and J are TRBV5-5 and TRBJ2-1, with TRBD2 matching over 7 bases. CDR1 and CDR2 from the germline V gene are SGHKS and YYEKEE (reference sequence). The CDR3 totals 16 residues. After removal of 2 bases from V and 5 bases from J, the junction contained 10 bases not matched to a gene. The CDR3 bases are TGTGCCAGCAGCTTAATCCCGAGACTAGCCAACAATGAGCAGTTCTTC. Its translation is CASSLIPRLANNEQFF.

This chain joins TRBV7-9 and TRBJ1-2; TRBD1 aligns across 10 bases. Germline trimming cut 4 bases from V and 8 bases from J; bases unmatched to any gene: 22. Germline-derived CDR1 and CDR2 are SEHNR and FQNEAQ (reference sequence). This CDR3 has 19 amino acids. The CDR3 DNA reads TGTGCCAGCAGCTCGCGTGACCGGGACAGGGGCCGGAGGGGTAGAGGCTACACCTTC. Translated, it gives CASSSRDRDRGRRGRGYTF.

The gene calls are TRBV12-5 and TRBJ2-5; D is unresolved. This CDR3 is built from 14 residues. V was shortened by 6 bases and J by 2 bases, with 13 bases between the two germline ends. The germline V gene encodes CDR1 LGHNT and CDR2 FRNRAP. The CDR3 nucleotides are TGTGCTAGTGGCCGCGATATATTTCAAGAGACCCAGTACTTC. Translation gives CASGRDIFQETQYF.

This chain links TRBV10-3 with TRBJ1-2, with 9 bases lining up with TRBD1. The V and J ends lost 6 bases and 8 bases, in that order; junction bases with no gene match: 10. The germline gives CDR1 ENHRY, CDR2 SYGVKD. The CDR3 extends over 14 amino acids. CDR3 loop: CAISRQGEPEGYTF. In nucleotides, the CDR3 is TGTGCCATCAGCAGACAGGGGGAGCCGGAGGGCTACACCTTC.

This clone was seen a single time. As DNA, the CDR3 is TGTGCCAGCAGCATCACAAGTAACTATGGCTACACCTTC. Translated: CASSITSNYGYTF. The V and J genes are TRBV6-5 and TRBJ1-2; no reliable D call. The CDR3 is 13 residues long. Trimming removed 6 bases from V and 1 base from J, with 9 bases in between. Germline CDR1 MNHEY, CDR2 SVGAGI.

This clone was detected a few times. The V and J genes are TRBV9 and TRBJ2-1; 11 bases are a match to TRBD1. Germline values: CDR1 SGDLS, CDR2 YYNGEE. The trim removed 3 bases at V and 7 bases at J, leaving 9 bases unmatched. This CDR3 is built from 16 residues. Written as DNA, the CDR3 is TGTGCCAGCAGCGGCCGGGACAGGGGGGACCTTAATGAGCAGTTCTTC. Amino acid sequence: CASSGRDRGDLNEQFF. Together with reference TRBV9 and TRBJ2-1, the CDR3 gives the full variable domain: DSGVTQTPKHLITATGQRVTLRCSPRSGDLSVYWYQQSLDQGLQFLIQYYNGEERAKGNILERFSAQQFPDLHSELNLSSLELGDSALYFCASSGRDRGDLNEQFFGPGTRLTVL.

This clone has just one count. The rearrangement uses TRBV10-2 and TRBJ1-1; D may be TRBD1 (6 bases). CDR1 is WSHSY and CDR2 is SAAADI in the germline V gene. The CDR3 contains 16 residues. V was trimmed by 0 bases and J by 0 bases, leaving 11 bases between them. The CDR3 DNA reads TGCGCCAGCAGTGAGTCAGCAGGGGCTGTGAACACTGAAGCTTTCTTT. This sequence encodes CASSESAGAVNTEAFF.

The count of this clone is one. V usage is TRBV9 and J usage is TRBJ1-1; no clear D. The germline V and J ends were trimmed by 1 base and 1 base, with 5 bases remaining between them. Germline loops: CDR1 SGDLS, CDR2 YYNGEE. This CDR3 is 13 amino acids long. The CDR3 DNA reads as TGTGCCAGCAGCGTACCTCCGAACACTGAAGCTTTCTTT. As protein: CASSVPPNTEAFF.

The chain links TRBV9 to TRBJ2-2; tentative D call: TRBD2 (6 bases). The CDR3 is 16 amino acids. CDR1 and CDR2 from the germline V gene are SGDLS and YYNGEE. With 0 bases removed from V and 4 bases from J, the gap between germline ends came to 13 bases. The CDR3 loop reads CASSVDQDSGTGELFF. The CDR3 coding sequence is TGTGCCAGCAGCGTAGATCAGGATAGCGGCACCGGGGAGCTGTTTTTT.

V gene TRBV19 combines with J gene TRBJ2-7, with D perhaps TRBD2 (6 bases). V was trimmed by 5 bases and J by 3 bases, leaving 14 bases between them. CDR3 length equals 14 residues. CDR1 is LNHDA, CDR2 SQIVND, per germline (reference sequence). In DNA, the CDR3 is TGTGCCAGTAGTCCCCGGGACGGGGGCTACGAGCAGTACTTC. It encodes CASSPRDGGYEQYF.

The rearrangement uses TRBV5-6 and TRBJ2-5, with a possible D match to TRBD2 (7 bases). CDR1 is SGHDT, CDR2 YYEEEE, per germline. The CDR3 loop spans 14 amino acids. V lost 0 bases to trimming and J lost 5 bases, with 11 bases between them. Here the CDR3 DNA reads TGTGCCAGCAGCTTGGCGGGGGGCAGGGAGACCCAGTACTTC. The encoded protein is CASSLAGGRETQYF.

The V call is TRBV30, the J call TRBJ1-2; TRBD1 agrees at 7 bases. The CDR3 sequence is 13 residues long. Germline-derived CDR1 and CDR2 are GTSNPN and SVGIG (reference sequence). Germline trimming cut 1 base from V and 3 bases from J; bases unmatched to any gene: 2. The CDR3 DNA follows: TGTGCCTGGAGTGCAGGGGGAGACTATGGCTACACCTTC. Amino acids: CAWSAGGDYGYTF.

The CDR3 region is CASSTGQGAYEQYF. In DNA form, the CDR3 reads TGTGCCAGTAGTACCGGACAGGGCGCATACGAGCAGTACTTC. The chain recombines TRBV19 with TRBJ2-7; 8 bases align to TRBD1. The junction had 6 bases not matched to a gene; V was cut back by 4 bases and J by 4 bases. The CDR3 is 14 residues long. Germline CDR1 is LNHDA and CDR2 is SQIVND (reference sequence).

J is TRBJ2-7 and V is TRBV7-6; TRBD1 agrees at 8 bases. Unmatched junction bases numbered 5, after V lost 3 bases and J lost 1 base. Germline V gene lookup returns CDR1 SGHVS and CDR2 FNYEAQ. The CDR3 extends over 15 amino acids. The CDR3 protein is CASSFGQGLSYEQYF. The CDR3 DNA follows: TGTGCCAGCAGCTTCGGACAGGGTTTGTCCTACGAGCAGTACTTC.

The chain recombines TRBV2 with TRBJ1-1; D gene ambiguous. Germline V gives CDR1 SNHLY, CDR2 FYNNEI. V dropped 6 bases and J dropped 11 bases, with 16 bases sitting between them. The CDR3 spans 12 residues. The CDR3 is CASSGFEAHAFF. DNA for the CDR3: TGTGCCAGCAGCGGATTTGAGGCCCATGCTTTCTTT.

The V call is TRBV5-1, the J call TRBJ2-3, with D possibly TRBD2 on 6 matching bases. The ends were cut back, 4 bases at V and 4 bases at J, with 10 bases in the middle. The CDR3 contains 13 residues. CDR1 and CDR2 from the germline V gene are SGHRS and YFSETQ. The CDR3 coding sequence is TGCGCCAGCAGCGCGGGACTTTCAGATACGCAGTATTTT. Encoded protein: CASSAGLSDTQYF.

The gene calls are TRBV7-8 and TRBJ1-1; 9 nucleotides align to TRBD1. CDR3 size: 16 residues. V lost 4 bases, J lost 4 bases, and 10 bases stayed unmatched. Germline V CDR1 and CDR2: SGHVS, FQNEAQ. CDR3 DNA sequence: TGTGCCAGCAGCTCCGGAACAGGGGGCGCGGGCACTGAAGCTTTCTTT. It yields the protein CASSSGTGGAGTEAFF. The whole variable domain, filled in from reference TRBV7-8 and TRBJ1-1, reads GAGVSQSPRYKVAKRGQDVALRCDPISGHVSLFWYQQALGQGPEFLTYFQNEAQLDKSGLPSDRFFAERPEGSVSTLKIQRTQQEDSAVYLCASSSGTGGAGTEAFFGQGTRLTVV.

V and J are TRBV5-8 and TRBJ2-7, with TRBD2 as a possible D gene (6 bases). CDR3 size: 16 residues. Looked up from germline, CDR1 is SGHTS and CDR2 is YDEGEE. V lost 3 bases and J 3 bases, leaving 19 bases between the germline ends. CDR3 amino acids: CASSSYRGTNHYEQYF. CDR3 DNA sequence: TGTGCCAGCAGCTCTTACCGGGGGACGAACCACTACGAGCAGTACTTC.